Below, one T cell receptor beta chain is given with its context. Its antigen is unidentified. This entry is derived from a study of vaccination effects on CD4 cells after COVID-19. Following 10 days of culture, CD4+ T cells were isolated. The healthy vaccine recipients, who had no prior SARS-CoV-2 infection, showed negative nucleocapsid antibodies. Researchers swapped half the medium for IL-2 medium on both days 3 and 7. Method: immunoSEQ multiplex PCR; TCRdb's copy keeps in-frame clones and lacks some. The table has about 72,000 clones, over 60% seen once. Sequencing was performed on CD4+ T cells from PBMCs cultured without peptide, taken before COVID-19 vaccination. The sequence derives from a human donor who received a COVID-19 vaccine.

CDR3 nucleotide sequence: TGTGCCAGCAGAAAGGGAGAGACCCAGTACTTC. Amino acids: CASRKGETQYF. This chain links TRBV12-3 or TRBV12-4 with TRBJ2-5; D is unclear. With 6 bases removed from V and 4 bases from J, the gap between germline ends came to 6 bases. The CDR3 loop spans 11 amino acids.